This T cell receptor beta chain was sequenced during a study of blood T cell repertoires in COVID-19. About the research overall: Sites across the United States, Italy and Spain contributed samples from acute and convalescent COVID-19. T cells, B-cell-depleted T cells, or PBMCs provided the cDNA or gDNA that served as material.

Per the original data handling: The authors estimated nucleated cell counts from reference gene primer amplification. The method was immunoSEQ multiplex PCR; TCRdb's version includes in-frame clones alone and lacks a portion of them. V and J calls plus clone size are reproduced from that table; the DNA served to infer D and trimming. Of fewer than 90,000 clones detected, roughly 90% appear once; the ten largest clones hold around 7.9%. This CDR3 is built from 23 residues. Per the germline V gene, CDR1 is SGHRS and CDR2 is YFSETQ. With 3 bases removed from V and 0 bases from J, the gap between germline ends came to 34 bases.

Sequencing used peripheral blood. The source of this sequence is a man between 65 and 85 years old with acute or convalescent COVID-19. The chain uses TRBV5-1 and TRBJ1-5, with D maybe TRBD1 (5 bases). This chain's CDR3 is CASSSVRQGREGLYPDSNQPQHF. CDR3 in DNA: TGCGCCAGCAGCTCCGTCCGGCAGGGACGGGAGGGGCTGTACCCAGATAGCAATCAGCCCCAGCATTTT.